This entry lists 32 T cell receptor beta chains sequenced from one sample in a study of shared T cell receptors in the human thymus. Profiling relied on immunoSEQ multiplex PCR, and the TCRdb table lists in-frame clones only, not all of them. Counted here are about 660,000 clones, roughly 88% occurring once; the ten biggest clones make up 0.0095% to 0.011%. Another study also made use of these data, one on human thymus T cells.

Source material: thymocytes. The receptor source for this set is a boy in the first two years of life with a congenital heart defect.

This chain uses TRBV19 with TRBJ2-3; no definite D call. Germline-derived CDR1 and CDR2 are LNHDA and SQIVND (reference sequence). V was clipped by 1 base and J by 1 base, with 9 bases between them. There are 15 residues in the CDR3. CDR3 loop: CASSIGAGGTDTQYF. In DNA, the CDR3 is TGTGCCAGTAGTATAGGGGCAGGTGGCACAGATACGCAGTATTTT.

This clone was counted a few times. The chain combines TRBV10-2 with TRBJ2-5, with a possible D match to TRBD2 (6 bases). Trimming pared 4 bases from V and 3 bases from J, leaving 15 bases between. Germline CDR1 and CDR2: WSHSY and SAAADI. The length of the CDR3 is 15 residues. The CDR3 bases are TGCGCCAGCAGTGCGACTAGTCCCATCAAAGAGACCCAGTACTTC. It encodes CASSATSPIKETQYF.

The rearrangement uses TRBV29-1 and TRBJ1-2, with 9 bases that match TRBD1. Germline V CDR1 and CDR2: SQVTM, ANQGSEA. The CDR3 runs 12 residues. Losses at the gene ends were 6 bases for V and 6 bases for J; bases not matched to a gene: 5. The CDR3, as DNA: TGCAGCGTGCAACAGGGGGCTGATGGCTACACCTTC. As protein: CSVQQGADGYTF.

The chain carries TRBV6-5 and TRBJ1-1; 7 bases are a match to TRBD1. The CDR3 covers 13 residues. The germline V gene has CDR1 MNHEY and CDR2 SVGAGI. The trim removed 7 bases at V and 0 bases at J, leaving 2 bases unmatched. The CDR3 is CASIGTVNTEAFF. CDR3 nucleotides: TGTGCCAGCATCGGGACAGTGAACACTGAAGCTTTCTTT.

V is TRBV6-7 and J is TRBJ1-4; 8 bases align to TRBD1. TRBV6-7 is an ORF, and what it does is uncertain. This CDR3 comprises 13 residues. With 4 bases clipped from V and 7 bases from J, the junction kept 2 bases outside the gene matches. As DNA, the CDR3 is TGTGCCAGCAGTTCCCAGGGGGCTGAAAAACTGTTTTTT. Residues: CASSSQGAEKLFF.

The chain employs TRBV11-2 and TRBJ1-4; D ambiguous. V shed 0 bases and J shed 5 bases, with 13 bases lying between them. This CDR3 contains 16 residues. Germline V CDR1 and CDR2: SGHAT, FQNNGV. The CDR3 nucleotides read TGTGCCAGCAGCTTAGATGAATGCCGGTTGAATGAAAAACTGTTTTTT. This gives the protein CASSLDECRLNEKLFF.

The genes are TRBV4-3 and TRBJ1-1; weak D call: TRBD1 (5 bases). Germline V CDR1 and CDR2: LGHNA, YSLEER. Trimming removed 2 bases at V and 3 bases at J, with 13 bases between. The CDR3 sequence is 15 residues long. CDR3 amino acids: CASSQRGWGDTEAFF. CDR3 in DNA: TGCGCCAGCAGCCAAAGGGGTTGGGGGGACACTGAAGCTTTCTTT.

The chain links TRBV5-1 to TRBJ2-1; D unresolved. The germline V and J ends were trimmed by 1 base and 6 bases, with 8 bases remaining between them. The V gene's germline CDR1 is SGHRS and CDR2 YFSETQ. There are 13 residues in the CDR3. The CDR3 DNA reads as TGCGCCAGCAGCTTGACCTACCTCAATGAGCAGTTCTTC. Encoded protein: CASSLTYLNEQFF.

The chain carries TRBV9 and TRBJ1-1; D is unresolved. CDR1 is SGDLS and CDR2 is YYNGEE in the germline V gene. The V end lost 4 bases, the J end lost 7 bases, and 11 bases lay between the germline ends. CDR3 length: 12 residues. The CDR3 loop reads CASSPPVGEAFF. The CDR3 bases are TGTGCCAGCAGCCCCCCAGTTGGTGAAGCTTTCTTT.

The V and J genes are TRBV5-1 and TRBJ2-5; TRBD1 aligns across 7 bases. Per germline, CDR1 SGHRS and CDR2 YFSETQ. This CDR3 region has 15 residues. V lost 0 bases and J lost 1; bases outside the gene matches: 3. The CDR3 DNA is TGCGCCAGCAGCTTGGAGAGGGACAGCCAAGAGACCCAGTACTTC. It specifies CASSLERDSQETQYF.

The chain employs TRBV5-6 and TRBJ1-2; 9 bases agree with TRBD1. The CDR3 covers 14 residues. J was trimmed by 4 bases and V by 4 bases; bases with no gene match: 5. The V gene's germline CDR1 is SGHDT and CDR2 YYEEEE. The CDR3 nucleotides read TGTGCCAGCAGCGCATCACAGGGGGCCTATGGCTACACCTTC. Translating it yields CASSASQGAYGYTF.

The chain recombines TRBV4-2 with TRBJ2-5; D remains ambiguous. The J call may be incorrect, as the DNA end agrees better with TRBJ2-7. Germline V gene sequence: CDR1 LGHNA, CDR2 YNFKEQ. The CDR3 has 13 amino acids. The CDR3 loop is CASSQESGYEQYF. The CDR3 DNA reads TGTGCCAGCAGCCAAGAGAGTGGTTACGAGCAGTACTTC.

This sequence joins TRBV4-1 and TRBJ2-5; 15 nucleotides align to TRBD2. CDR3 length equals 18 residues. Looked up from germline, CDR1 is MGHRA and CDR2 is YSYEKL. V shed 0 bases, J shed 5 bases, and the junction held 7 bases outside the gene matches. Written as DNA, the CDR3 is TGCGCCAGCAGCCAAGACCCCGGACTAGCGGGAGGGGGGGAGACCCAGTACTTC. Its protein is CASSQDPGLAGGGETQYF.

V gene TRBV7-9 combines with J gene TRBJ2-7; D may be TRBD2 (5 bases). Trimming removed 1 base at V and 0 bases at J, with 16 bases between. The V gene's germline CDR1 is SEHNR and CDR2 FQNEAQ (reference sequence). The CDR3 is made up of 17 amino acids. The CDR3 sequence is CASSLERQPPSSYEQYF. The CDR3 coding sequence is TGTGCCAGCAGCTTAGAGCGGCAGCCTCCATCCTCCTACGAGCAGTACTTC.

This clone has a handful of counts. The gene calls are TRBV5-4 and TRBJ1-1; 7 nucleotides match TRBD1. The CDR3 has 12 residues. The V segment lost 3 bases and the J segment 7 bases; nucleotides outside the gene matches: 3. Germline assignment: CDR1 SGHNT and CDR2 YYREEE (reference sequence). The CDR3 reads CASSSGTVEAFF. In nucleotides, the CDR3 is TGTGCCAGCAGCTCGGGGACAGTTGAAGCTTTCTTT. The whole variable domain, remainder taken from reference TRBV5-4 and TRBJ1-1, is ETGVTQSPTHLIKTRGQQVTLRCSSQSGHNTVSWYQQALGQGPQFIFQYYREEENGRGNFPPRFSGLQFPNYSSELNVNALELDDSALYLCASSSGTVEAFFGQGTRLTVV.

A single count supports this clone. The rearrangement uses TRBV9 and TRBJ2-7; 7 bases line up with TRBD2. J was trimmed by 5 bases and V by 0 bases; bases with no gene match: 14. This CDR3 is built from 17 residues. CDR1 and CDR2 from the germline V gene are SGDLS and YYNGEE. This CDR3 reads CASSVGGGAGVSDEQYF. The CDR3 DNA reads as TGTGCCAGCAGCGTAGGTGGAGGGGCGGGAGTAAGTGACGAGCAGTACTTC.

V usage is TRBV27 and J usage is TRBJ2-7; the D gene is possibly TRBD2 (5 bases). The CDR3 spans 15 residues. Germline CDR1 and CDR2: MNHEY and SMNVEV (reference sequence). The V end was cut by 0 bases, the J end by 0 bases, with 9 bases between. The CDR3 DNA follows: TGTGCCAGCAGTTTATCCGAGCGGACCTCCTACGAGCAGTACTTC. Translating gives CASSLSERTSYEQYF.

As DNA, the CDR3 is TGTGCCAGCTCACAGGGACTAAAGCCTGGGGCCAACGTCCTGACTTTC. Protein sequence: CASSQGLKPGANVLTF. This chain connects TRBV18 to TRBJ2-6; 7 bases are a match to TRBD2. Looked up from germline, CDR1 is KGHSH and CDR2 is LQKENI. This CDR3 has 16 residues. Germline trimming cut 4 bases from V and 2 bases from J; bases unmatched to any gene: 5.

In DNA form, the CDR3 reads TGTGCCAGCAGCCCGGGACTAGCGGGGGGGATACAAGAGACCCAGTACTTC. This sequence encodes CASSPGLAGGIQETQYF. This chain uses TRBV5-4 with TRBJ2-5, with 16 bases fitting TRBD2. This CDR3 comprises 17 residues. CDR1 and CDR2 (germline): SGHNT, YYREEE (reference sequence). V gave up 4 bases and J gave up 2 bases; unmatched junction bases: 5.

The rearrangement links TRBV27 to TRBJ2-1; TRBD2 might be the D (6 bases). Trimming pared 7 bases from V and 3 bases from J, leaving 25 bases between. The CDR3 is 18 residues long. Germline V gene lookup returns CDR1 MNHEY and CDR2 SMNVEV (reference sequence). This CDR3 is CASTLASGVAENYNEQFF. CDR3 bases: TGTGCCAGCACTCTCGCTTCGGGGGTCGCAGAGAACTACAATGAGCAGTTCTTC.

The gene calls are TRBV7-2 and TRBJ2-1; 14 bases are a match to TRBD2. CDR3 length equals 16 residues. Germline V gene data show CDR1 as SGHTA and CDR2 as FQGNSA. The V gene end was trimmed by 5 bases and the J gene end by 7 bases; junction bases not matched to a gene: 7. The CDR3 sequence: CASSVGTSGSGNEQFF. The DNA of the CDR3 is TGTGCCAGCAGCGTAGGGACTAGCGGGAGTGGGAATGAGCAGTTCTTC.

The rearrangement uses TRBV11-2 and TRBJ2-7; tentatively, D is TRBD1 (5 bases). Trimming cost V 1 base and J 4 bases, with 11 bases left between them. CDR1 is SGHAT and CDR2 is FQNNGV in the germline V gene. This CDR3 has 14 residues. In DNA form, the CDR3 reads TGTGCCAGCAGCTTAGCAGGCTCAGGGTACGAGCAGTACTTC. This sequence encodes CASSLAGSGYEQYF.

The J gene is TRBJ2-6, the V gene TRBV7-8; 10 bases align to TRBD1. The CDR3 contains 17 residues. Germline V CDR1 and CDR2: SGHVS, FQNEAQ. V lost 8 bases, J lost 0 bases, and 7 bases stayed unmatched. Written as DNA, the CDR3 is TGTGCCAGCGGCGGGACAGGGGCACTCTCTGGGGCCAACGTCCTGACTTTC. Its translation: CASGGTGALSGANVLTF.

This chain connects TRBV28 to TRBJ2-2; D may be TRBD2 (5 bases). CDR3 length: 16 residues. Trimming took off 6 bases at V and 9 bases at J, with 23 bases between the two ends. Germline V gene data show CDR1 as MDHEN and CDR2 as SYDVKM. The CDR3 DNA follows: TGTGCCAGCAGCCCGAATGCTCCGGGCTCGGGGTGGGAGCTGTTTTTT. Translated: CASSPNAPGSGWELFF.

The V gene is TRBV29-1, the J gene TRBJ2-5; D remains ambiguous. CDR1 and CDR2 from the germline V gene are SQVTM and ANQGSEA. Trimming pared 6 bases from V and 11 bases from J, leaving 13 bases between. The CDR3 has 10 residues. The CDR3 coding sequence is TGCAGCGTCTACTCTCAAGAGCAGTACTTC. It encodes CSVYSQEQYF. Based on the CDR3 plus reference TRBV29-1 and TRBJ2-5, the full variable domain is SAVISQKPSRDICQRGTSLTIQCQVDSQVTMMFWYRQQPGQSLTLIATANQGSEATYESGFVIDKFPISRPNLTFSTLTVSNMSPEDSSIYLCSVYSQEQYFGPGTRLLVL.

The CDR3 spells CASSIQGAYYEQYF. The CDR3 nucleotides are TGTGCCAGTAGTATACAGGGGGCCTACTACGAGCAGTACTTC. This chain connects TRBV19 to TRBJ2-7; 8 bases are shared with TRBD1. The CDR3 contains 14 residues. Unmatched junction bases numbered 3, after V lost 2 bases and J lost 3 bases. Germline V gene lookup returns CDR1 LNHDA and CDR2 SQIVND (reference sequence).

The chain is built from TRBV10-1 and TRBJ2-7; 10 positions match TRBD1. This CDR3 spans 16 amino acids. Germline loops: CDR1 WNHNN, CDR2 SYGVQD (reference sequence). V lost 6 bases, J lost 4 bases, and 12 bases stayed unmatched. CDR3 residues: CASSPVKTGGWYEQYF. The CDR3 DNA sequence: TGCGCCAGCAGCCCCGTGAAGACAGGGGGCTGGTACGAGCAGTACTTC.

The chain recombines TRBV27 with TRBJ2-5; 7 bases align to TRBD1. The CDR3 has 18 residues. The V gene's germline CDR1 is MNHEY and CDR2 SMNVEV (reference sequence). The J segment lost 1 base and the V segment lost 6 bases, leaving 17 bases of the junction unmatched. CDR3 coding DNA: TGTGCCAGCAGCCGAAGAGTCGACGCCAAGGGGGCCCAAGAGACCCAGTACTTC. Amino acid sequence: CASSRRVDAKGAQETQYF.

V gene TRBV27 combines with J gene TRBJ1-5; TRBD1 aligns across 9 bases. CDR1 MNHEY and CDR2 SMNVEV come from the germline V gene (reference sequence). Germline trimming cut 6 bases from V and 3 bases from J; bases unmatched to any gene: 9. The CDR3 is 16 amino acids. The CDR3: CASRRTGAAANQPQHF. DNA of the CDR3: TGTGCCAGCAGAAGGACAGGGGCGGCTGCCAATCAGCCCCAGCATTTT.

The rearrangement joins TRBV6-4 to TRBJ2-5; the match to TRBD2 covers 7 bases. With 8 bases clipped from V and 7 bases from J, the junction kept 10 bases outside the gene matches. Germline values: CDR1 MRHNA, CDR2 SNTAGT. The CDR3 has 13 residues. CDR3 in amino acids: CASHGKQRGTQYF. The CDR3 DNA is TGTGCCAGCCATGGGAAGCAGCGGGGGACCCAGTACTTC.

The chain has TRBV6-1 and TRBJ2-7; 8 bases map to TRBD1. Germline lookup yields CDR1 MNHNS and CDR2 SASEGT. The J segment lost 9 bases and the V segment lost 3 bases, leaving 10 bases of the junction unmatched. CDR3 length: 14 residues. The CDR3 spells CASSDPWTGSRQYF. The CDR3 DNA sequence: TGTGCCAGCAGTGACCCTTGGACAGGGTCCCGGCAGTACTTC.

The V gene is TRBV5-8, the J gene TRBJ2-2; 12 bases match TRBD2. This CDR3 has 15 amino acids. In germline, CDR1 is SGHTS, CDR2 YDEGEE. The ends lost 2 bases at V and 5 bases at J; junction bases unmatched: 1. The CDR3 nucleotides are TGTGCCAGCAGCTTTCTAGCGGGGGGGACCGGGGAGCTGTTTTTT. Its translation: CASSFLAGGTGELFF.